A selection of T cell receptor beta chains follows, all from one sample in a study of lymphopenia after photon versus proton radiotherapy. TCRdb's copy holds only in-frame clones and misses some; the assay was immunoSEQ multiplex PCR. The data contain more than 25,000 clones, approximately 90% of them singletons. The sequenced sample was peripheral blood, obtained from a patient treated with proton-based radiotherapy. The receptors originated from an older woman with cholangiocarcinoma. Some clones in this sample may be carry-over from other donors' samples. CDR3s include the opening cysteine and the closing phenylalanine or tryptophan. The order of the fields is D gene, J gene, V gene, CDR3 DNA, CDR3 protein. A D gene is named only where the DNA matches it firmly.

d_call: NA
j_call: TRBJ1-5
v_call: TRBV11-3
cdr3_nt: TGTGCCAGCAGCTTCTACAGGGCTATTAATGGCAATCAGCCCCAGCATTTT
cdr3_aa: CASSFYRAINGNQPQHF

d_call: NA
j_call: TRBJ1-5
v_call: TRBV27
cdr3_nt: TGTGCCAGCAGTCCGTATAGGTGGGTGGGGGATAATCAGCCCCAGCATTTT
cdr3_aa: CASSPYRWVGDNQPQHF

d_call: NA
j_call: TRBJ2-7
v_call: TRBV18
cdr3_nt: TGTGCCAGCTCAACCCGTAGACAGGCCACCTACGAGCAGTACTTC
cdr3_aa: CASSTRRQATYEQYF

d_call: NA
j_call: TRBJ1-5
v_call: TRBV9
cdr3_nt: TGTGCCAGCAGCGTAGCTCCCCATCAGCCCCAGCATTTT
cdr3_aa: CASSVAPHQPQHF

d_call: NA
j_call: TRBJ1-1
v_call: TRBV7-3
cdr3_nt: TGTGCCAGCAGCTCGCATATGAACACTGAAGCTTTCTTT
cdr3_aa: CASSSHMNTEAFF

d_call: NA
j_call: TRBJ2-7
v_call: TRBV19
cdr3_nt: TGTGCCAGTAGTATAGTACAGGGCAAGGGCTACGAGCAGTACTTC
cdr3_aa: CASSIVQGKGYEQYF

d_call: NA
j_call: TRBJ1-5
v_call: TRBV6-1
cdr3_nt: TGTGCCAGCAGTGAAGTCAGGGTCCTGCAGCCCCAGCATTTT
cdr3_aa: CASSEVRVLQPQHF

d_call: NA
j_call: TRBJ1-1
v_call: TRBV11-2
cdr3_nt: TGTGCCAGCAGTCTACTCCCGAACACTGAAGCTTTCTTT
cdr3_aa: CASSLLPNTEAFF

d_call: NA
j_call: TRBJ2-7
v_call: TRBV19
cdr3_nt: TGTGCCAGTAGACCTACAGGGGGGGACGAGCAGTACTTC
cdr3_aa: CASRPTGGDEQYF

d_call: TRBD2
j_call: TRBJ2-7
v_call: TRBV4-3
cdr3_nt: TGCGCCAGCAGCCAGAAGCGGGAGGGTTACGAGCAGTACTTC
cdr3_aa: CASSQKREGYEQYF